The source of this T cell receptor (beta chain) is a study of metastatic and nonmetastatic thyroid tumors. Study-wide background: The comparison covered peripheral blood and tumor or nodule tissue in malignant and benign thyroid patients. Study observations and caveats: In both blood and tumor samples, TCR beta diversity was reported significantly higher for malignant than benign nodules.

Per the original methods: The authors used CDR3 differences across clinicopathological groups to build a distant-metastasis classifier for papillary thyroid cancer. TCRdb called clones again from the PCR reads with MiXCR. The V and J calls, along with clone size, are taken from TCRdb and not from the paper's own processing. The sample contains 30,000 to 35,000 clones, over 14% of which appear only once. V dropped 8 bases and J dropped 9; count of bases not matched to a gene: 10. Germline assignment: CDR1 MNHNS and CDR2 SASEGT. The CDR3 extends over 14 amino acids. In the case of this clone: Its specificity is unknown.

Thyroid surgery had not been preceded by any treatment in any patient. The source material was blood. This receptor was taken from a male donor with papillary thyroid cancer or a benign thyroid nodule (not recorded which). Some clones in this sample may be carry-over from other donors' samples. V is TRBV6-1 and J is TRBJ2-1; TRBD1 matches 10 bases. CDR3 loop: CASDRGREWGEQFF. The CDR3 DNA sequence: TGTGCCAGCGACAGGGGGCGGGAGTGGGGTGAGCAGTTCTTC.